This TCR beta chain came from a study of cytomegalovirus exposure and HLA in healthy donors. Background on the study: In an earlier analysis, approximately 120 million unique TCR beta sequences were found from some 200 million T cells.

Study results and limitations: Presence/absence analyses assumed roughly uniform sequencing depth across donors. The authors judged a highly shared variant cluster likely a sequencing artifact.

Researchers ran the PCR with 60 Vbeta and 13 Jbeta primers. The protocol was immunoSEQ multiplex PCR, while the TCRdb copy is restricted to in-frame clones and leaves out a portion. The table includes around 180,000 clones, 79% detected once. Trimming removed 1 base from V and 4 bases from J, with 7 bases in between. Germline V gene data show CDR1 as LNHDA and CDR2 as SQIVND (reference sequence). The CDR3 has 13 amino acids. Worth noting for this clone: Its antigen is unidentified.

This rearrangement joins TRBV19 to TRBJ1-1, with a possible D match to TRBD1 (6 bases). This TCR derives from a woman in her 40s in good health and CMV-seronegative. Sequencing was done on a sample of PBMCs. CDR3 loop: CASSIGGGTEAFF. CDR3 nucleotides: TGTGCCAGTAGTATAGGAGGGGGCACTGAAGCTTTCTTT.